A selection of T cell receptor beta chains follows, all from one sample in a study of identical twins. TCRdb processed the 5' RACE reads anew with MiXCR; each CDR3 protein has one entry. Seen here are roughly 190,000 distinct CDR3 sequences, 15% to 20% observed once, and the top ten hold 40% to 45%. The data also belong to a second study, concerning T cells expressing NK-cell markers.

Sequences were obtained from CD8+ T cells sorted from blood. The receptors come from a woman aged 18 to 35 in good health. The CDR3 runs from the conserved cysteine through the conserved F or W. Fields, in order: V gene, J gene, clone size, D gene, CDR3 DNA, CDR3 protein. The D gene is left open where the match is weak. The size entry is marked missing in some rows and otherwise reads once, few, many or a size class.

>TRBV7-2|TRBJ2-7|many|TRBD2
TGTGCCAGCAGTTCCGGGACTAGCGAGCAGTACTTC
CASSSGTSEQYF
>TRBV6-5|TRBJ1-2|-|-
TGTGCCTGCCGGTGGGGGGTTGGAGGCTACACCTTC
CACRWGVGGYTF
>TRBV7-8|TRBJ2-7|few|-
TGTGCCAGCAGCTTATTCGCCGGCTCCTACGAGCAGTACTTC
CASSLFAGSYEQYF
>TRBV12-3/TRBV12-4|TRBJ1-1|many|-
TGTGCCAGCAGTTTAACAGGGTTGTTTACGGCTGAAGCTTTCTTT
CASSLTGLFTAEAFF
>TRBV11-2|TRBJ2-7|few|TRBD2
TGTGCCAGCAGCCCCATGAGGTTCGCGGGGGACGAGCAGTACTTC
CASSPMRFAGDEQYF
>TRBV20-1|TRBJ2-6|-|TRBD1
TGCAGTGCTAGAGGGGGACAGGGGGTCAGGACCAACGTCCTGACTTTC
CSARGGQGVRTNVLTF
>TRBV27|TRBJ2-1|-|-
TGTGCCAGCTCGAGGGCCTGGAATGAGCAGTTCTTC
CASSRAWNEQFF
>TRBV30|TRBJ2-7|-|-
TGTGCCTGGAGTGTAGATGGCTACGAGCAGTACTTC
CAWSVDGYEQYF
>TRBV29-1|TRBJ2-6|-|-
TGCAGCGTCCAGTTCTCTGGGGCCAACGTCCTGACTTTC
CSVQFSGANVLTF
>TRBV27|TRBJ2-1|few|-
TGTGCCAGTAAGGGGGGGTCAGGGGAATCCAATGAGCAGTTCTTC
CASKGGSGESNEQFF
>TRBV7-9|TRBJ2-1|-|-
TGTGCCAGCAGCCCCCAACGAGGCAGGGGTTTTTACAATGAGCAGTTCTTC
CASSPQRGRGFYNEQFF
>TRBV25-1|TRBJ2-1|-|-
TGTGCCAGCAGTGTGGGCAGCCACAATGAGCAGTTCTTC
CASSVGSHNEQFF
>TRBV3-1|TRBJ1-2|-|-
TGTGCCAGCAGCCAAACCGGGACAATTAACTATGGCTACACCTTC
CASSQTGTINYGYTF
>TRBV29-1|TRBJ1-1|-|-
TGCAGCGTTGAAGAGGTGGTGCGAGGGAACACTGAAGCTTTCTTT
CSVEEVVRGNTEAFF
>TRBV6-2/TRBV6-3|TRBJ1-2|-|-
TGTGCCAGCAGTTTTCAGGGGCATGGCTATGGCTACACCTTC
CASSFQGHGYGYTF
>TRBV7-6|TRBJ2-7|many|-
TGTGCCAGCAGCTTAGCGCCCCACTACGAGCAGTACTTC
CASSLAPHYEQYF
>TRBV6-5|TRBJ2-7|-|-
TGTGCCAGCAGTTACTCGCGGGGCAGCTCCTACGAGCAGTACTTC
CASSYSRGSSYEQYF
>TRBV20-1|TRBJ2-1|many|TRBD2
TGCAGTGCAAGACCTAGCGGGAGGAACTCCTACAATGAGCAGTTCTTC
CSARPSGRNSYNEQFF
>TRBV28|TRBJ2-1|-|TRBD2
TGTGCCAGCAGCCTTCTCAACGGGGGGAGTACAGTTGAGCAGTTCTTC
CASSLLNGGSTVEQFF
>TRBV24-1|TRBJ2-2|few|-
TGTGCCACCAGTGACCTAGCCGGGGAGCTGTTTTTT
CATSDLAGELFF
>TRBV27|TRBJ2-2|-|TRBD1
TGTGCCAGCAGTTGGATAGGGGGCGCGGTCGGGGAGCTGTTTTTT
CASSWIGGAVGELFF
>TRBV5-6|TRBJ1-3|few|-
TGTGCCAGCAGCTCCAGCTTCTCCTCTGGAAACACCATATATTTT
CASSSSFSSGNTIYF
>TRBV27|TRBJ1-1|few|-
TGTGCCAGCAGGGAAAATTTGAACACTGAAGCTTTCTTT
CASRENLNTEAFF
>TRBV4-3|TRBJ2-5|-|TRBD2
TGCGCCAGCAGCCAAGATGGTGAGCGGGGAAAATCAGAGACCCAGTACTTC
CASSQDGERGKSETQYF
>TRBV2|TRBJ2-1|-|TRBD2
TGTGCCAGCAGTGATGGGCAAAGGACTAGTAATGAGCAGTTCTTC
CASSDGQRTSNEQFF
>TRBV4-1|TRBJ1-1|few|-
TGCGCCAGCAGTCCCCGGGAGGGGGTTGTTGAAGCTTTCTTT
CASSPREGVVEAFF
>TRBV5-6|TRBJ2-7|-|TRBD2
TGTGCCAGCAGCTTGGATGTCGGTAGCGGGAGATCCGAGCAGTACTTC
CASSLDVGSGRSEQYF
>TRBV3-1|TRBJ2-3|-|-
TGTGCCAGCAGCCAAGGCGGGGTCGCCACAGATACGCAGTATTTT
CASSQGGVATDTQYF
>TRBV7-2|TRBJ1-4|-|-
TGTGCCAGCAGCTTGGTGGCGGGGGGCGATGAAAAACTGTTTTTT
CASSLVAGGDEKLFF
>TRBV2|TRBJ1-5|-|-
TGTGCCAGCAGGGACGGATTTAGGGGAAGCAATCAGCCCCAGCATTTT
CASRDGFRGSNQPQHF
>TRBV6-1|TRBJ1-4|few|-
TGTGCCAGCCGACCCCCTGCAACTAATGAAAAACTGTTTTTT
CASRPPATNEKLFF
>TRBV19|TRBJ1-2|few|-
TGTGCCAGTAGGGGAGGGGAGGACTACACCTTC
CASRGGEDYTF
>TRBV5-5|TRBJ2-2|few|-
TGTGCCAGCAGCTTGACGCTTGGGGGGAACACCGGGGAGCTGTTTTTT
CASSLTLGGNTGELFF
>TRBV3-1|TRBJ2-3|few|TRBD2
TGTGCCAGCAGCCAAGAGGGAGCGGGGGGTACAGATACGCAGTATTTT
CASSQEGAGGTDTQYF
>TRBV12-3/TRBV12-4|TRBJ1-1|-|-
TGTGCCGGGAGCCAGGGTAGCAGCACTGAAGCTTTCTTT
CAGSQGSSTEAFF
>TRBV2|TRBJ1-2|few|-
TGTGCCAGCAGTGAGCCGGGAAGCTATGGCTACACCTTC
CASSEPGSYGYTF
>TRBV2|TRBJ1-5|few|-
TGTGCCAGCAGTGAAGGAGACAGGACCAATCAGCCCCAGCATTTT
CASSEGDRTNQPQHF
>TRBV15|TRBJ2-1|-|-
TGTGCCACCAGCCCGACGACGGATGAGCAGTTCTTC
CATSPTTDEQFF
>TRBV12-3/TRBV12-4|TRBJ2-7|-|-
TGTGCCAGCTTCTCCTACGAGCAGTACTTC
CASFSYEQYF
>TRBV7-9|TRBJ2-7|-|-
TGTGCCAGCAGCTCCCCGGGGGGCACATACTACGAGCAGTACTTC
CASSSPGGTYYEQYF
>TRBV12-3/TRBV12-4|TRBJ2-7|many|-
TGTGCCAGCAGTTTAACATCAGGGTTCCAGTACTTC
CASSLTSGFQYF
>TRBV13|TRBJ2-1|-|-
TGTGCCAGCAGCCGTCGGACTACTACATCTGGGGAGCAGTTCTTC
CASSRRTTTSGEQFF
>TRBV5-1|TRBJ1-1|few|-
TGCGCCAGCACGTTGGGGGGGACTGAAGCTTTCTTT
CASTLGGTEAFF
>TRBV12-3/TRBV12-4|TRBJ2-2|-|-
TGTGCCAGCAGTACAGGGCCCGGGGCCGGGGAGCTGTTTTTT
CASSTGPGAGELFF
>TRBV27|TRBJ2-1|few|TRBD2
TGTGCCAGCAGGGGGACTAGCGGAGGATACAATGAGCAGTTCTTC
CASRGTSGGYNEQFF
>TRBV9|TRBJ2-5|-|TRBD2
TGTGCCAGCAGCCCGTCTAGCGGGGGACAGACCCAGTACTTC
CASSPSSGGQTQYF
>TRBV27|TRBJ2-7|-|TRBD1
TGTGCCAGCAGTTTTCAGGACAGGGGGCTGTACGAGCAGTACTTC
CASSFQDRGLYEQYF
>TRBV12-3/TRBV12-4|TRBJ2-7|few|TRBD2
TGTGCCAGCAGTCCCGACGGGAGGGAGCAGTACTTC
CASSPDGREQYF
>TRBV9|TRBJ2-1|-|-
TGTGCCAGCAGCGTAGCCGCAGATGAGCAGTTCTTC
CASSVAADEQFF
>TRBV6-1|TRBJ2-5|-|-
TGTGCCAGCAGTGAATTCGGCGGGACACTAAATCAAGAGACCCAGTACTTC
CASSEFGGTLNQETQYF
>TRBV6-2/TRBV6-3|TRBJ1-1|many|-
TGTGCCAGCAGTTACGGGTTTCACACTGAAGCTTTCTTT
CASSYGFHTEAFF
>TRBV20-1|TRBJ2-3|few|-
TGCAGTGCACCCACTAGCAGGGTTTGGACCTCAGATACGCAGTATTTT
CSAPTSRVWTSDTQYF